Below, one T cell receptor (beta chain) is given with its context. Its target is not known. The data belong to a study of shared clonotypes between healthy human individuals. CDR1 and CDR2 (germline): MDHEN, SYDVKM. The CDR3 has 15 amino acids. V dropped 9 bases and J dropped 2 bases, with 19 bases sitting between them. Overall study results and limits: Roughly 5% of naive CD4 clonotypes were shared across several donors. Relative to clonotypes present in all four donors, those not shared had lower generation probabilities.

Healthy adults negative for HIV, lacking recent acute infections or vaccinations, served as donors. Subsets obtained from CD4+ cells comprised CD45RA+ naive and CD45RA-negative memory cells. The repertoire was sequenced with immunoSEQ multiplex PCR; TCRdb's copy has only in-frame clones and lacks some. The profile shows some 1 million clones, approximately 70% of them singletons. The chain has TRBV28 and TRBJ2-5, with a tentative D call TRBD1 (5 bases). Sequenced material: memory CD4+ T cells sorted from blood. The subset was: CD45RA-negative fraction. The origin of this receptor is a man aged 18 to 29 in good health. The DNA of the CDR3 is TGTGCCAGGGATCGGACGACAGACACGCAAGAGACCCAGTACTTC. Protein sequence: CARDRTTDTQETQYF. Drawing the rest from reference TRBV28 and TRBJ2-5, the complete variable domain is DVKVTQSSRYLVKRTGEKVFLECVQDMDHENMFWYRQDPGLGLRLIYFSYDVKMKEKGDIPEGYSVSREKKERFSLILESASTNQTSMYLCARDRTTDTQETQYFGPGTRLLVL.